The 27 T cell receptor beta chains below were found in one sample sequenced in a study of T cell changes during pregnancy in multiple sclerosis. The method was immunoSEQ multiplex PCR; TCRdb's version includes in-frame clones alone and lacks a portion of them. Of about 40,000 clones in the sample, almost 95% were seen once. The sequenced sample was CD4+ T cells from peripheral blood mononuclear cells, obtained before pregnancy. These receptors came from a female donor with multiple sclerosis, enrolled in a pregnancy study.

The V and J genes are TRBV5-1 and TRBJ1-1; D call uncertain. The V and J ends lost 2 bases and 4 bases respectively, with 12 bases between them. Per the germline V gene, CDR1 is SGHRS and CDR2 is YFSETQ. This CDR3 comprises 14 residues. The CDR3 DNA is TGCGCCAGCAGCTTTCTTGCGGTTAGCACTGAAGCTTTCTTT. As protein: CASSFLAVSTEAFF.

This clone was seen only once. The chain links TRBV4-1 to TRBJ1-3, with a weak D call TRBD1 (5 bases). This CDR3 region has 21 residues. The germline V gene has CDR1 MGHRA and CDR2 YSYEKL. V lost 0 bases to trimming and J lost 0 bases, with 24 bases between them. As DNA, the CDR3 is TGCGCCAGCAGCCAAGAAGGTTGGGGACTCTTCGCCCTTGACTCTGGAAACACCATATATTTT. Translated, it gives CASSQEGWGLFALDSGNTIYF.

The rearrangement joins TRBV5-6 to TRBJ2-5; a weak D match, TRBD2 (7 bases). In germline, CDR1 is SGHDT, CDR2 YYEEEE. The CDR3 extends over 17 amino acids. V was pared by 5 bases and J by 2 bases, with 22 bases between. The CDR3 loop reads CASRRGGKSGKQETQYF. The CDR3 region has the DNA TGTGCCAGCAGAAGGGGGGGTAAGAGCGGGAAACAAGAGACCCAGTACTTC. Full variable domain (remainder filled in from reference TRBV5-6 and TRBJ2-5): DAGVTQSPTHLIKTRGQQVTLRCSPKSGHDTVSWYQQALGQGPQFIFQYYEEEERQRGNFPDRFSGHQFPNYSSELNVNALLLGDSALYLCASRRGGKSGKQETQYFGPGTRLLVL.

This clone was observed once. This chain links TRBV19 with TRBJ1-5, with 7 bases identical to TRBD1. The CDR3 has 14 residues. The germline V gene encodes CDR1 LNHDA and CDR2 SQIVND (reference sequence). With 3 bases clipped from V and 5 bases from J, the junction kept 4 bases outside the gene matches. The CDR3 DNA sequence: TGTGCCAGTAGTATGGGGCAGGGGGATCAGCCCCAGCATTTT. Translating gives CASSMGQGDQPQHF. Supplemented by reference TRBV19 and TRBJ1-5, the full variable domain reads DGGITQSPKYLFRKEGQNVTLSCEQNLNHDAMYWYRQDPGQGLRLIYYSQIVNDFQKGDIAEGYSVSREKKESFPLTVTSAQKNPTAFYLCASSMGQGDQPQHFGDGTRLSIL.

The rearrangement uses TRBV6-5 and TRBJ2-2; tentatively, D is TRBD1 (5 bases). This CDR3 spans 15 amino acids. The V gene lost 5 bases and the J gene lost 7 bases, with 17 bases spanning the gap. Germline CDR1 MNHEY, CDR2 SVGAGI. The CDR3 nucleotides read TGTGCCAGCAGTCGGAACAATCAGGGTAGCGGGGAGCTGTTTTTT. Its protein product is CASSRNNQGSGELFF.

The chain uses TRBV7-9 and TRBJ2-7, with TRBD2 matching over 15 bases. The CDR3 consists of 18 residues. Germline CDR1 and CDR2: SEHNR and FQNEAQ (reference sequence). V trimming: 2 bases; J trimming: 2 bases; junction bases outside the gene matches: 7. This chain's CDR3 is CASSLYGTSGRITYEQYF. CDR3 coding DNA: TGTGCCAGCAGCTTATATGGGACTAGCGGGAGGATCACCTACGAGCAGTACTTC.

The chain combines TRBV7-9 with TRBJ1-4; a possible D gene is TRBD1 (6 bases). V lost 3 bases, J lost 4 bases, and 18 bases lay in between. Germline loops: CDR1 SEHNR, CDR2 FQNEAQ (reference sequence). This CDR3 comprises 17 residues. The CDR3 loop reads CASSFQSVQGINEKLFF. The CDR3, as DNA: TGTGCCAGCAGCTTCCAGTCGGTTCAGGGGATTAATGAAAAACTGTTTTTT.

J is TRBJ2-1 and V is TRBV19, with a weak D call TRBD2 (5 bases). CDR3 length equals 18 residues. The ends were cut back, 2 bases at V and 0 bases at J, with 17 bases in the middle. The germline CDR1 and CDR2 sequences are LNHDA and SQIVND (reference sequence). CDR3 residues: CASSISLPSTSSYNEQFF. The CDR3 coding sequence is TGTGCCAGTAGTATAAGCCTGCCTAGCACGAGCTCCTACAATGAGCAGTTCTTC.

The chain links TRBV7-3 to TRBJ2-2; 7 nucleotides align to TRBD1. Trimming took 5 bases from V and 4 from J; bases not matched to a gene: 7. Germline assignment: CDR1 SGHTA and CDR2 FQGTGA. The CDR3 extends over 15 amino acids. DNA for the CDR3: TGTGCCAGCAGCGAAAGTGGGACAGCCACCGGGGAGCTGTTTTTT. Encoded protein: CASSESGTATGELFF.

The genes are TRBV7-2 and TRBJ2-7; D may be TRBD2 (5 bases). The ends were cut back, 5 bases at V and 5 bases at J, with 16 bases in the middle. The CDR3 consists of 14 residues. The germline CDR1 and CDR2 sequences are SGHTA and FQGNSA. CDR3 sequence (DNA): TGTGCCAGCAGCCCGCGCCCGGGAAGTGACGAGCAGTACTTC. Its translation: CASSPRPGSDEQYF.

This clone was recorded only once. This rearrangement joins TRBV6-6 to TRBJ1-2, with 9 bases identical to TRBD1. Germline CDR1 reads MNHNY; CDR2 reads SVGAGI (reference sequence). CDR3 length equals 15 residues. V shed 9 bases, J shed 4 bases, and the junction held 12 bases outside the gene matches. This CDR3 is CASTGGTGKIYGYTF. CDR3 in DNA: TGTGCCAGTACGGGCGGGACAGGGAAAATCTATGGCTACACCTTC.

The chain employs TRBV7-9 and TRBJ1-2; D gene uncertain. Deletions cut 1 base from V and 0 bases from J, with 3 bases between. The CDR3 has 13 residues. Germline V gene lookup returns CDR1 SEHNR and CDR2 FQNEAQ (reference sequence). CDR3 sequence: CASSLVANYGYTF. The CDR3 nucleotides are TGTGCCAGCAGCTTAGTAGCTAACTATGGCTACACCTTC.

The rearrangement links TRBV19 to TRBJ1-6; possible D gene TRBD1, 5 bases. V dropped 8 bases and J dropped 8 bases, with 16 bases sitting between them. Germline V lookup: CDR1 LNHDA, CDR2 SQIVND (reference sequence). This CDR3 region has 14 residues. The CDR3 here is CASAPGGAYSPLHF. CDR3 sequence (DNA): TGTGCCAGTGCCCCTGGAGGGGCATATTCACCCCTCCACTTT.

The chain joins TRBV18 to TRBJ2-3; tentatively, D is TRBD1 (6 bases). V was trimmed by 2 bases and J by 11 bases, leaving 11 bases between them. The germline CDR1 and CDR2 sequences are KGHSH and LQKENI. This CDR3 spans 12 amino acids. CDR3: CASSPGTNRQYF. CDR3 coding DNA: TGTGCCAGCTCACCAGGGACAAATCGGCAGTATTTT.

The V gene is TRBV9, the J gene TRBJ2-2, with D possibly being TRBD1 (8 bases). Germline assignment: CDR1 SGDLS and CDR2 YYNGEE. The V end was cut by 3 bases, the J end by 2 bases, with 29 bases between. The CDR3 extends over 21 amino acids. The CDR3 sequence is CASSGLLPTHTGGVNTGELFF. The CDR3, as DNA: TGTGCCAGCAGCGGACTCCTACCGACACACACAGGGGGGGTTAACACCGGGGAGCTGTTTTTT.

The chain recombines TRBV9 with TRBJ2-1; TRBD2 agrees at 7 bases. The V segment lost 3 bases and the J segment 5 bases; nucleotides outside the gene matches: 5. Per the germline V gene, CDR1 is SGDLS and CDR2 is YYNGEE. This CDR3 has 14 amino acids. The CDR3 nucleotides read TGTGCCAGCAGCGGTACTAGCGCCGACAATGAGCAGTTCTTC. Residues: CASSGTSADNEQFF.

This chain uses TRBV9 with TRBJ1-3; 7 bases map to TRBD1. The CDR3 spans 16 residues. The germline V gene encodes CDR1 SGDLS and CDR2 YYNGEE. V trimming: 4 bases; J trimming: 0 bases; junction bases outside the gene matches: 7. The CDR3 is CASSSSGTVSGNTIYF. The CDR3 DNA reads TGTGCCAGCAGCAGTTCCGGGACAGTCTCTGGAAACACCATATATTTT.

The CDR3 here is CASSLAWGGTDTQYF. In DNA form, the CDR3 reads TGTGCCAGCAGCTTAGCGTGGGGGGGGACAGATACGCAGTATTTT. This chain joins TRBV7-2 and TRBJ2-3; 7 bases align to TRBD2. The V gene's germline CDR1 is SGHTA and CDR2 FQGNSA. J gave up 3 bases and V 0 bases, and 3 bases lay outside the gene matches. CDR3 length equals 15 residues.

This clone was counted a few times. This chain uses TRBV20-1 with TRBJ2-7, with D uncertain. V gave up 5 bases and J gave up 7 bases, with 9 bases separating them. This CDR3 contains 10 residues. CDR1 and CDR2 from the germline V gene are DFQATT and SNEGSKA (reference sequence). The CDR3 sequence: CSAGTREQYF. DNA for the CDR3: TGCAGTGCTGGCACGCGGGAGCAGTACTTC.

The chain joins TRBV29-1 to TRBJ2-1; 10 bases map to TRBD2. The germline V gene encodes CDR1 SQVTM and CDR2 ANQGSEA. The CDR3 extends over 13 amino acids. The V segment lost 7 bases and the J segment 4 bases; nucleotides outside the gene matches: 4. The CDR3 spells CSAGTSVYNEQFF. The CDR3 nucleotides read TGCAGCGCCGGGACTAGCGTTTACAATGAGCAGTTCTTC.

The chain recombines TRBV28 with TRBJ1-4, with TRBD1 matching over 10 bases. V lost 8 bases, J lost 4 bases, and 10 bases stayed unmatched. The CDR3 is made up of 16 amino acids. The V gene's germline CDR1 is MDHEN and CDR2 SYDVKM. The DNA of the CDR3 is TGTGCCAGCGGGACAGGGGACATCAAGATTAATGAAAAACTGTTTTTT. This translates into CASGTGDIKINEKLFF.

The rearrangement links TRBV5-1 to TRBJ2-7; no clear D gene. Germline-derived CDR1 and CDR2 are SGHRS and YFSETQ. The CDR3 has 14 amino acids. Trimming shortened V by 4 bases and J by 3 bases, and 14 bases separated the two germline ends. CDR3 sequence: CASSPPGRFYEQYF. DNA of the CDR3: TGCGCCAGCAGCCCCCCCGGCAGGTTCTACGAGCAGTACTTC.

The chain is built from TRBV6-5 and TRBJ2-3; tentative D call: TRBD2 (5 bases). Trimming shortened V by 0 bases and J by 1 base, and 8 bases separated the two germline ends. The CDR3 covers 15 residues. Germline V CDR1 and CDR2: MNHEY, SVGAGI. The CDR3 nucleotides are TGTGCCAGCAGTTACTCCCGACTACGCACAGATACGCAGTATTTT. Residues: CASSYSRLRTDTQYF.

J is TRBJ1-4 and V is TRBV23-1; 7 positions agree with TRBD1. TRBV23-1 is an ORF for which the function is uncertain. J was trimmed by 8 bases and V by 8 bases; bases with no gene match: 26. This CDR3 spans 19 amino acids. DNA for the CDR3: TGCGCCAGCGGTGCCGCCTCGGGACAGACTTCATCGGTGAGCGAAAAACTGTTTTTT. It is translated as CASGAASGQTSSVSEKLFF.

The DNA for the CDR3 is TGTGCCAGCAGTCTTCCGGGACTAGCCGTCAGCTCCTACGAGCAGTACTTC. Translation: CASSLPGLAVSSYEQYF. The chain uses TRBV28 and TRBJ2-7; 9 positions match TRBD2. Germline V gene data show CDR1 as MDHEN and CDR2 as SYDVKM. CDR3 length equals 17 residues. The V and J ends lost 5 bases and 0 bases, in that order; junction bases with no gene match: 11. The complete variable domain, with remaining parts taken from reference TRBV28 and TRBJ2-7, reads DVKVTQSSRYLVKRTGEKVFLECVQDMDHENMFWYRQDPGLGLRLIYFSYDVKMKEKGDIPEGYSVSREKKERFSLILESASTNQTSMYLCASSLPGLAVSSYEQYFGPGTRLTVT.

This chain links TRBV4-1 with TRBJ2-3; 11 nucleotides match TRBD2. Germline CDR1 and CDR2: MGHRA and YSYEKL. After removal of 3 bases from V and 2 bases from J, the junction contained 10 bases not matched to a gene. CDR3 size: 18 residues. The CDR3 DNA sequence: TGCGCCAGCAGCCAGGTATTAGCGGGAGGGCCTAACACAGATACGCAGTATTTT. As protein: CASSQVLAGGPNTDTQYF.

The rearrangement joins TRBV5-4 to TRBJ2-3, with 9 bases fitting TRBD2. The germline V gene has CDR1 SGHNT and CDR2 YYREEE (reference sequence). The trim removed 0 bases at V and 2 bases at J, leaving 1 base unmatched. The CDR3 covers 15 residues. The CDR3 nucleotides are TGTGCCAGCAGCTTGGGCGGGAGGGACACAGATACGCAGTATTTT. This encodes CASSLGGRDTDTQYF. Combining the CDR3 with reference TRBV5-4 and TRBJ2-3 gives the whole variable domain ETGVTQSPTHLIKTRGQQVTLRCSSQSGHNTVSWYQQALGQGPQFIFQYYREEENGRGNFPPRFSGLQFPNYSSELNVNALELDDSALYLCASSLGGRDTDTQYFGPGTRLTVL.